These 30 T cell receptor beta chains came from one sample sequenced in a study of tumor and adjacent non-tumor tissue in lung cancer. RNA was extracted from bulk tissue without any cell sorting. Three rounds of nested PCR, following a modified ARM-PCR protocol, produced the TCRbeta library. Using its own MiXCR run on the multiplex PCR reads, TCRdb lists one record per CDR3 protein. The sample consists of approximately 75,000 distinct CDR3 sequences, more than 60% of them appearing once. Sequences were obtained from lung tumor tissue. The receptor set was obtained from a woman between 50 and 59 years old with non-small cell lung cancer.

This clonotype appeared many times. The chain joins TRBV6-2 or TRBV6-3 to TRBJ2-5; 10 bases map to TRBD2. The junction had 6 bases not matched to a gene; V was cut back by 6 bases and J by 5 bases. The CDR3 has 14 residues. From germline, CDR1 is MNHEY and CDR2 SVGEGT. CDR3 DNA sequence: TGTGCCAGCAGCCTAGCGGGAGTTGGTGAGACCCAGTACTTC. This encodes CASSLAGVGETQYF.

Comments on this clonotype: A junction boundary mismatches the germline segment, possibly from a read error. The V and J genes are TRBV11-2 and TRBJ1-1; TRBD1 agrees at 11 bases. Germline CDR1 SGHAT, CDR2 FQNNGV. CDR3 size: 17 residues. The CDR3 loop is CDSSRGQGALGNTEALF. The CDR3 DNA follows: TGTGACAGCAGTCGCGGACAGGGGGCATTGGGGAACACTGAAGCTCTCTTT.

This clonotype was seen a few times. It may be a read error: a sequence one base away is much more abundant. The chain is built from TRBV20-1 and TRBJ2-7; D perhaps matches TRBD2 (6 bases). This CDR3 has 15 residues. Trimming removed 1 base from V and 2 bases from J, with 15 bases in between. The V gene's germline CDR1 is DFQATT and CDR2 SNEGSKA (reference sequence). CDR3 nucleotides: TGCAGTGCTAGAGCGTTCGCAGGAGGGCCCTACGAGCAGTACTTC. Its translation: CSARAFAGGPYEQYF.

This clonotype is deemed medium-sized. This chain uses TRBV29-1 with TRBJ1-2; D perhaps matches TRBD1 (5 bases). Germline CDR1 SQVTM, CDR2 ANQGSEA. Trimming shortened V by 4 bases and J by 6 bases, and 9 bases separated the two germline ends. This CDR3 has 11 amino acids. In DNA, the CDR3 is TGCAGCGTTGTAGCGGGACATGGCTACACCTTC. It codes for CSVVAGHGYTF.

Points on this clonotype: One end of the junction is discordant with germline, which a read error may explain. The chain combines TRBV20-1 with TRBJ2-3; TRBD2 matches 8 bases. Per germline, CDR1 DFQATT and CDR2 SNEGSKA (reference sequence). This CDR3 spans 15 amino acids. The CDR3 DNA reads TGTAGTGCTATAACTGGGACTAGGGATCTAGATACGCAGTATTTT. Its protein product is CSAITGTRDLDTQYF.

V usage is TRBV12-3 or TRBV12-4 and J usage is TRBJ2-1; D ambiguous. V lost 5 bases and J 7 bases, leaving 12 bases between the germline ends. The CDR3 sequence is 13 residues long. The CDR3 loop reads CASSTGGQNEQFF. CDR3 nucleotides: TGTGCCAGCAGTACTGGTGGTCAGAATGAGCAGTTCTTC.

Regarding this clonotype: The conserved phenylalanine or tryptophan is not found at the CDR3 terminus, so this likely reflects a read error. The chain combines TRBV11-2 with TRBJ1-1; D gene uncertain. Germline V gives CDR1 SGHAT, CDR2 FQNNGV. This CDR3 region has 14 residues. CDR3 nucleotide sequence: TGTACCAGCAGCTTGCTAGTGCTGGGAACTGAAGCTTTCTTG. Amino acids: CTSSLLVLGTEAFL.

Remarks on this clonotype: The conserved phenylalanine or tryptophan is not found at the CDR3 terminus, so this likely reflects a read error. V is TRBV4-2 and J is TRBJ2-1, with a possible D match to TRBD2 (6 bases). The germline V and J ends were trimmed by 0 bases and 3 bases, with 15 bases remaining between them. CDR1 and CDR2 from the germline V gene are LGHNA and YNFKEQ. The CDR3 sequence is 17 residues long. CDR3 sequence (DNA): TGTGCCAGCAGCCAAGAGGGGGGTGGTGGGCTCTACAATGAGCAGTTCATC. This sequence encodes CASSQEGGGGLYNEQFI.

With respect to this clonotype: A read error may produce the germline difference seen at one junction end. The genes are TRBV20-1 and TRBJ2-3; D uncertain. This CDR3 has 16 residues. Germline CDR1 is DFQATT and CDR2 is SNEGSKA (reference sequence). CDR3 coding DNA: TGCAGTGATAGAGAGGCAGGCCTATCAACCACAGATACGCATTATTTT. This translates into CSDREAGLSTTDTHYF.

This clonotype was detected many times. The rearrangement uses TRBV24-1 and TRBJ2-1; 8 bases fit TRBD2. Per the germline V gene, CDR1 is KGHDR and CDR2 is SFDVKD. CDR3 size: 12 residues. J gave up 8 bases and V 8 bases, and 4 bases lay outside the gene matches. CDR3: CATTSGRDEQFF. CDR3 nucleotides: TGTGCCACCACGAGCGGGAGAGATGAGCAGTTCTTC.

With respect to this clonotype: A read error may produce the germline difference seen at one junction end. The chain links TRBV7-8 to TRBJ2-1; 8 bases line up with TRBD2. The CDR3 covers 17 residues. The germline gives CDR1 SGHVS, CDR2 FQNEAQ. CDR3 in amino acids: CASSLATWGLGYNEQLF. The CDR3 coding sequence is TGTGCCAGCAGCTTGGCTACCTGGGGACTAGGCTACAATGAGCAGCTCTTC. The variable domain in full, with the rest retrieved from reference TRBV7-8 and TRBJ2-1, is GAGVSQSPRYKVAKRGQDVALRCDPISGHVSLFWYQQALGQGPEFLTYFQNEAQLDKSGLPSDRFFAERPEGSVSTLKIQRTQQEDSAVYLCASSLATWGLGYNEQLFGPGTRLTVL.

Details on this clonotype: The CDR3 does not end in the conserved phenylalanine or tryptophan, so this is likely a read error. V and J are TRBV6-6 and TRBJ2-7, with D maybe TRBD1 (7 bases). CDR3 size: 14 residues. Germline assignment: CDR1 MNHNY and CDR2 SVGAGI (reference sequence). The CDR3 nucleotides read TGTACCAGTAGCAGGAGGGACAGCCCCTACGAGCAGTACCTC. Its protein is CTSSRRDSPYEQYL.

Of note for this clonotype: At one boundary the junction diverges from the germline segment, which might be a read error. The chain employs TRBV11-2 and TRBJ2-3; TRBD2 agrees at 7 bases. Per the germline V gene, CDR1 is SGHAT and CDR2 is FQNNGV. The CDR3 has 21 residues. The CDR3 is CASTPLVRTWTSVRSTDSQYF. DNA for the CDR3: TGTGCCAGCACTCCTTTAGTTCGGACCTGGACTAGTGTGAGGAGCACAGATTCGCAGTATTTT.

This clonotype has just one count. The genes are TRBV11-1 and TRBJ2-2, with 8 bases lining up with TRBD2. Germline V gives CDR1 SGHAT, CDR2 FQDESV (reference sequence). The CDR3 contains 18 residues. J lost 7 bases, V lost 5 bases, and 18 bases had no gene match. The CDR3 region has the DNA TGTGCCAGCAGCGTGGCTATCAGCGGGAGTTACCATATCGGGGAGCTGTTTTTT. Amino acids: CASSVAISGSYHIGELFF.

For this clonotype: Lacking the conserved final phenylalanine or tryptophan, this CDR3 likely reflects a read error. The chain uses TRBV6-2 or TRBV6-3 and TRBJ2-2; the D gene is possibly TRBD1 (5 bases). The CDR3 consists of 16 residues. The germline V gene encodes CDR1 MNHEY and CDR2 SVGEGT. Deletions cut 5 bases from V and 9 bases from J, with 22 bases between. CDR3 coding DNA: TGTGCCAGCAGTCGCCTTGGACATAGGCTAACCTGGGAGCTGTTTTAT. It translates to CASSRLGHRLTWELFY.

This clonotype was detected only a few times. The junction and the germline gene differ at one end; a read error may be behind it. This CDR3 is CASCIRRPKTGELFF. CDR3 nucleotides: TGTGCCAGCTGCATCAGGAGGCCGAAGACCGGGGAGCTGTTTTTT. The V and J genes are TRBV6-5 and TRBJ2-2, with a possible D match to TRBD2 (5 bases). Per germline, CDR1 MNHEY and CDR2 SVGAGI. This CDR3 has 15 amino acids.

A remark on this clonotype: Its ends do not fully match the called genes, so a read error is possible. The V gene is TRBV4-2, the J gene TRBJ2-1, with D possibly being TRBD2 (6 bases). The CDR3 has 16 amino acids. CDR1 LGHNA and CDR2 YNFKEQ come from the germline V gene. The chain's CDR3 is CASSQEETSGYNEEFF. CDR3 nucleotide sequence: TGTGCCAGCAGTCAAGAAGAGACTAGTGGCTACAATGAGGAGTTCTTC.

Regarding this clonotype: One end of the junction varies from germline; a read error may be responsible. The gene calls are TRBV20-1 and TRBJ2-7, with 8 bases lining up with TRBD1. Germline lookup yields CDR1 DFQATT and CDR2 SNEGSKA (reference sequence). This CDR3 has 15 residues. The CDR3 sequence: CGAWSPGTGVYEQYF. The CDR3 DNA is TGCGGTGCGTGGTCCCCCGGGACAGGAGTCTACGAGCAGTACTTC.

In this sample, this clonotype turned up a few times. A clone one base away is much larger, so this may be a read error. V and J are TRBV5-1 and TRBJ1-2; D is unresolved. Trimming removed 4 bases at V and 5 bases at J, with 15 bases between. The CDR3 totals 14 residues. The germline V gene has CDR1 SGHRS and CDR2 YFSETQ. CDR3 nucleotide sequence: TGCGCCAGCAGCATGGATGGGGTCGGGTATGGCTACACCTTC. Its protein is CASSMDGVGYGYTF.

Remarks on this clonotype: A much bigger clone sits one base away, suggesting this may be a read error. The chain uses TRBV30 and TRBJ1-1, with D tentatively TRBD1 (6 bases). The CDR3 contains 18 residues. Germline CDR1 GTSNPN, CDR2 SVGIG (reference sequence). Trimming removed 0 bases from V and 4 bases from J, with 24 bases in between. CDR3: CAWSVGGVWMIKSTEAFF. The CDR3 coding sequence is TGTGCCTGGAGTGTTGGGGGCGTATGGATGATCAAGAGCACTGAAGCTTTCTTT.

This chain joins TRBV29-1 and TRBJ1-2, with D tentatively TRBD1 (6 bases). Germline V gives CDR1 SQVTM, CDR2 ANQGSEA. CDR3 length: 14 residues. The CDR3 sequence: CGVERGATSYGYTF. CDR3 nucleotide sequence: TGCGGTGTTGAACGGGGGGCTACTAGCTATGGCTACACCTTC.

A note on this clonotype: No conserved phenylalanine or tryptophan ends this CDR3, so it is likely a read error. The chain carries TRBV6-5 and TRBJ2-2, with TRBD2 matching over 12 bases. Germline CDR1 MNHEY, CDR2 SVGAGI. This CDR3 comprises 16 residues. After removal of 7 bases from V and 7 bases from J, the junction contained 10 bases not matched to a gene. CDR3 in amino acids: CASNLRLAGEFGELFV. In nucleotides, the CDR3 is TGTGCCAGCAACCTTCGACTAGCGGGAGAGTTCGGGGAGCTGTTTGTT.

For this clonotype: The junction and the germline gene differ at one end; a read error may be behind it. J is TRBJ1-2 and V is TRBV5-4; D is unresolved. CDR3 length: 13 amino acids. CDR1 and CDR2 from the germline V gene are SGHNT and YYREEE (reference sequence). CDR3 coding DNA: TGTGCCGGCAGGCCTGATACAATCTATGGGTACACCTTC. This codes for CAGRPDTIYGYTF.

In DNA, the CDR3 is TGTGCCAGCAGTTCAGGACTAACGGGAGGGATGCAGTTCTTC. Translated, it gives CASSSGLTGGMQFF. The V call is TRBV11-1, the J call TRBJ2-1; TRBD2 matches 8 bases. The V and J ends lost 6 bases and 12 bases, in that order; junction bases with no gene match: 13. In germline, CDR1 is SGHAT, CDR2 FQDESV (reference sequence). This CDR3 has 14 amino acids.

The V call is TRBV29-1, the J call TRBJ2-7, with D perhaps given as TRBD1 or TRBD2 (5 bases each). The germline V gene encodes CDR1 SQVTM and CDR2 ANQGSEA. The CDR3 totals 13 residues. V shed 1 base and J shed 13 bases, with 20 bases lying between them. CDR3 nucleotide sequence: TGCAGCGTTGAAGGGGACGCCATCTACGAGAGATACTTC. This gives the protein CSVEGDAIYERYF.

On this clonotype: Its ends do not fully match the called genes, so a read error is possible. The chain uses TRBV11-2 and TRBJ2-5, with no clear D. Germline CDR1 is SGHAT and CDR2 is FQNNGV. There are 13 residues in the CDR3. CDR3 bases: TGTGCCGGCAGCTTATCAAGGTTAGAGACCCAGTACTTC. This translates into CAGSLSRLETQYF.

Concerning this clonotype: This could be a read error, since a much larger clone is one nucleotide away. The chain combines TRBV20-1 with TRBJ2-2; a possible D gene is TRBD1 (5 bases). The CDR3 totals 12 residues. The V gene's germline CDR1 is DFQATT and CDR2 SNEGSKA (reference sequence). V was shortened by 6 bases and J by 4 bases, with 9 bases between the two germline ends. The CDR3 nucleotides are TGCAGTGCCACAAGGGGCACCGGGGAGCTGTTTTTT. Its protein is CSATRGTGELFF.

With regard to this clonotype: Given the absence of the conserved phenylalanine or tryptophan at the CDR3 end, a read error is likely. The V gene is TRBV5-1, the J gene TRBJ2-3; 7 nucleotides agree with TRBD2. CDR1 and CDR2 from the germline V gene are SGHRS and YFSETQ. The CDR3 is 16 residues long. The V and J ends lost 5 bases and 6 bases, in that order; junction bases with no gene match: 15. The CDR3 region has the DNA TGCGCCAGCAGGTTAGGAGGGAGGGCCGAAGAGGATACGCAGTATCTT. This codes for CASRLGGRAEEDTQYL.

This clonotype occurred many times. The chain employs TRBV24-1 and TRBJ2-1, with 7 nucleotides matching TRBD1. This CDR3 is 14 amino acids long. V gave up 4 bases and J gave up 9 bases; unmatched junction bases: 8. The germline V gene has CDR1 KGHDR and CDR2 SFDVKD. The CDR3 reads CATSDLTGYGEQFF. CDR3 DNA: TGTGCCACCAGTGACCTGACAGGGTATGGTGAGCAGTTCTTC.

On this clonotype itself: A clone one base away is much larger, so this may be a read error. The chain joins TRBV14 to TRBJ1-1, with D perhaps matching TRBD1 (5 bases). There are 15 residues in the CDR3. Germline V lookup: CDR1 SGHDN, CDR2 FVKESK. This chain's CDR3 is CVSSQIGQSHTEAFF. The DNA of the CDR3 is TGTGTCAGCAGCCAAATCGGACAATCCCACACTGAAGCTTTCTTT.